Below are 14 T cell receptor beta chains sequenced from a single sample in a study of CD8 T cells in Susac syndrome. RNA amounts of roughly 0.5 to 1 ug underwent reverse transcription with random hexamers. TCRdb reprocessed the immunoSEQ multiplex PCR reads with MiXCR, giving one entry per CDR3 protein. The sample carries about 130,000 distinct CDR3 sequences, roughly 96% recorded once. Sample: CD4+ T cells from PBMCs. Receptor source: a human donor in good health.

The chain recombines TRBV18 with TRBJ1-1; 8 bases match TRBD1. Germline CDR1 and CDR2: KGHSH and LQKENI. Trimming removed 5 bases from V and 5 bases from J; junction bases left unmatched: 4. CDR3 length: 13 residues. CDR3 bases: TGTGCCAGCTCAATTGGACAGGGTACTGAAGCTTTCTTT. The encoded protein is CASSIGQGTEAFF.

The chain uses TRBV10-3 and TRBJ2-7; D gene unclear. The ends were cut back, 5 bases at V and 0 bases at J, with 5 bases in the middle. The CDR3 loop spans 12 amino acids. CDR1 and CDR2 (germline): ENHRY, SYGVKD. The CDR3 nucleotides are TGTGCCATCAGTACGGACTCCTACGAGCAGTACTTC. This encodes CAISTDSYEQYF.

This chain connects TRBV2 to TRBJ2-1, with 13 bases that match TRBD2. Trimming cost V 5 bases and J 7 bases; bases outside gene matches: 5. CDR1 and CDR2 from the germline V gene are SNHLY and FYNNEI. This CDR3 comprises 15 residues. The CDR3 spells CASSSTSGRVNEQFF. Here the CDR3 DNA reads TGTGCCAGCAGTTCAACTAGCGGGAGGGTTAATGAGCAGTTCTTC.

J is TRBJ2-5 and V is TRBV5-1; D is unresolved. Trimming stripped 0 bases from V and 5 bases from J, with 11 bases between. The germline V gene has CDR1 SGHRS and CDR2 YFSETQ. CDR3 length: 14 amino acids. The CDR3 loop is CASSLDRRVETQYF. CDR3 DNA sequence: TGCGCCAGCAGCTTGGACAGACGAGTGGAGACCCAGTACTTC.

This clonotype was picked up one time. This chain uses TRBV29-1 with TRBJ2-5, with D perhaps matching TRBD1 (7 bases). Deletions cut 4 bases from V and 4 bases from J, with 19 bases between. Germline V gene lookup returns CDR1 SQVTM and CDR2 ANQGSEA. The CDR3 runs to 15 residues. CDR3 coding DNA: TGCAGCGTTGTGGATCCAGGGGGGTTGGGAGAGACCCAGTACTTC. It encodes CSVVDPGGLGETQYF.

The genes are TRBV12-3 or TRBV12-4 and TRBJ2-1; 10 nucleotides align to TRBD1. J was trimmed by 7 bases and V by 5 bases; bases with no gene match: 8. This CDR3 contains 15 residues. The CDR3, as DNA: TGTGCCAGCAGTCTCGGACAGGGGGGAGGGAATGAGCAGTTCTTC. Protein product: CASSLGQGGGNEQFF.

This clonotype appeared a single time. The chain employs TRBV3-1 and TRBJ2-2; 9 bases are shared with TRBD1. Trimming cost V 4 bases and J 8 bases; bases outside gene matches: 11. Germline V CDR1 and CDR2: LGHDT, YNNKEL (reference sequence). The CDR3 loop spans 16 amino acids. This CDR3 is CASSRDRAYLGGELFF. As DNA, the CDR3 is TGTGCCAGCAGCCGGGACAGGGCCTACTTAGGAGGGGAGCTGTTTTTT. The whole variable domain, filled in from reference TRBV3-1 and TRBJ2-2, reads DTAVSQTPKYLVTQMGNDKSIKCEQNLGHDTMYWYKQDSKKFLKIMFSYNNKELIINETVPNRFSPKSPDKAHLNLHINSLELGDSAVYFCASSRDRAYLGGELFFGEGSRLTVL.

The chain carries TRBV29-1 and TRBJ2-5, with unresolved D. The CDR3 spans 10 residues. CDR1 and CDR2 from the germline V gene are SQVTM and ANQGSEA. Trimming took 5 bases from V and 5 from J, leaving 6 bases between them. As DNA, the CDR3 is TGCAGCGTTCTCATGGAGACCCAGTACTTC. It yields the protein CSVLMETQYF.

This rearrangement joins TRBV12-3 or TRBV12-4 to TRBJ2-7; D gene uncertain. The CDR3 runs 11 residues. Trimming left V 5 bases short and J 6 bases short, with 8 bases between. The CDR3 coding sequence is TGTGCCAGCAGTACTTGGGCCGAGCAGTACTTC. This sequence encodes CASSTWAEQYF.

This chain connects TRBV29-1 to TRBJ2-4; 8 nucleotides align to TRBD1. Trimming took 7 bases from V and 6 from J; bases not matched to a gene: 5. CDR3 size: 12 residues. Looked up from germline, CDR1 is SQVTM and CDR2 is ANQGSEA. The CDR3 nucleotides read TGCAGCGCAGGACAGGGAATAAACATTCAGTACTTC. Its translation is CSAGQGINIQYF. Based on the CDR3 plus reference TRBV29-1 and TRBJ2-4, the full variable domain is SAVISQKPSRDICQRGTSLTIQCQVDSQVTMMFWYRQQPGQSLTLIATANQGSEATYESGFVIDKFPISRPNLTFSTLTVSNMSPEDSSIYLCSAGQGINIQYFGAGTRLSVL.

This CDR3 is CASARDRGYSTNEKLFF. The CDR3 nucleotides are TGTGCCAGCGCGCGGGACAGGGGGTATTCAACTAATGAAAAACTGTTTTTT. The chain links TRBV27 to TRBJ1-4; 11 bases are shared with TRBD1. V shed 8 bases and J 0 bases; nucleotides not matched to a gene: 8. CDR1 and CDR2 (germline): MNHEY, SMNVEV (reference sequence). This CDR3 region has 17 residues.

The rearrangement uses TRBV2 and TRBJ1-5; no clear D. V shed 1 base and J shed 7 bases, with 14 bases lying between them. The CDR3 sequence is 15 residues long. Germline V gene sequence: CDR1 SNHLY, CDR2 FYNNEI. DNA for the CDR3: TGTGCCAGCAGTGAAGGACCGACTAGCGGGCAGCCCCAGCATTTT. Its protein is CASSEGPTSGQPQHF.

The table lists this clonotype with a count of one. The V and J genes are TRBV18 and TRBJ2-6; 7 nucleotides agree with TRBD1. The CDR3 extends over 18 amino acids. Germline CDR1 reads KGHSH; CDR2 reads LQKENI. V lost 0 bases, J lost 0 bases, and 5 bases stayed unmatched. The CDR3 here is CASSPPGQLISGANVLTF. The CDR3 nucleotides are TGTGCCAGCTCACCACCGGGACAGTTGATCTCTGGGGCCAACGTCCTGACTTTC. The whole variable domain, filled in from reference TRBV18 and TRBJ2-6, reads NAGVMQNPRHLVRRRGQEARLRCSPMKGHSHVYWYRQLPEEGLKFMVYLQKENIIDESGMPKERFSAEFPKEGPSILRIQQVVRGDSAAYFCASSPPGQLISGANVLTFGAGSRLTVL.

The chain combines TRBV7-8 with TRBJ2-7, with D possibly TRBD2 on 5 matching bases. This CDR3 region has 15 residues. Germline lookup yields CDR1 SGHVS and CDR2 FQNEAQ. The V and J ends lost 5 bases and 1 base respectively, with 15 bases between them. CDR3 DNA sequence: TGTGCCAGCAGCCCGAGGGTTCGCGGTTCCTACGAGCAGTACTTC. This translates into CASSPRVRGSYEQYF.